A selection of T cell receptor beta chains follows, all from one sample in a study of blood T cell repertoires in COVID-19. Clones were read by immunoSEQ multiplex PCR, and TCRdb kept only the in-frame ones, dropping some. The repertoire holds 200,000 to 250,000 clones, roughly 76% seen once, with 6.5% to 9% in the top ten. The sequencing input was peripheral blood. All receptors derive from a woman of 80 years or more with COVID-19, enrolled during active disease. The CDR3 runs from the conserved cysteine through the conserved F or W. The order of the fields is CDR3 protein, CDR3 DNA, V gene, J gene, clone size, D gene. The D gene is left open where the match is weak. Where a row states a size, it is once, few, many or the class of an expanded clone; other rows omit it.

CDR3: CASSYSLDRGLDNQPQHF; DNA: TGTGCCAGCAGTTACTCTTTGGACAGGGGATTAGACAATCAGCCCCAGCATTTT; V: TRBV6-2/TRBV6-3; J: TRBJ1-5; size: -; D: TRBD1
CDR3: CASSIRQGFYGYTF; DNA: TGTGCCAGTAGTATACGACAGGGATTCTATGGCTACACCTTC; V: TRBV19; J: TRBJ1-2; size: once; D: TRBD1
CDR3: CASSPIGGLNTEAFF; DNA: TGTGCCAGCAGTCCCATTGGGGGGTTGAACACTGAAGCTTTCTTT; V: TRBV7-2; J: TRBJ1-1; size: few; D: -
CDR3: CASSDTSVETQYF; DNA: TGTGCCAGTAGTGACACCTCAGTGGAGACCCAGTACTTC; V: TRBV19; J: TRBJ2-5; size: -; D: -
CDR3: CASTLGTAPGNTIYF; DNA: TGTGCCAGTACCCTAGGGACAGCCCCTGGAAACACCATATATTTT; V: TRBV19; J: TRBJ1-3; size: -; D: TRBD1
CDR3: CASSPPSDSPLHF; DNA: TGTGCCAGCTCACCACCGTCCGATTCACCCCTCCACTTT; V: TRBV18; J: TRBJ1-6; size: -; D: -
CDR3: CASSFAGANTEAFF; DNA: TGCGCCAGCAGCTTTGCGGGGGCGAACACTGAAGCTTTCTTT; V: TRBV5-1; J: TRBJ1-1; size: few; D: -
CDR3: CASSDYPTGATNTGELFF; DNA: TGTGCCAGCAGTGATTACCCGACAGGGGCAACGAACACCGGGGAGCTGTTTTTT; V: TRBV25-1; J: TRBJ2-2; size: -; D: TRBD1
CDR3: CASSLTGTVYNEQFF; DNA: TGCGCCAGCAGCTTGACCGGGACAGTGTACAATGAGCAGTTCTTC; V: TRBV5-1; J: TRBJ2-1; size: -; D: TRBD1
CDR3: CASSPQAWQAGAGYF; DNA: TGTGCCAGCTCACCTCAAGCTTGGCAGGCGGGGGCTGGGTACTTC; V: TRBV18; J: TRBJ2-7; size: -; D: -
CDR3: CASSGHRLEAFF; DNA: TGTGCCAGCAGTGGCCACCGACTGGAAGCTTTCTTT; V: TRBV6-4; J: TRBJ1-1; size: -; D: -
CDR3: CASGPITTGEAVRGPYEQYF; DNA: TGCGCCAGCGGCCCGATAACGACAGGCGAGGCCGTCCGGGGTCCCTACGAGCAGTACTTC; V: TRBV23-1; J: TRBJ2-7; size: few; D: -
CDR3: CATSRSGADGELFF; DNA: TGTGCCACCAGTCGGTCGGGAGCCGACGGGGAGCTGTTTTTT; V: TRBV24-1; J: TRBJ2-2; size: -; D: -